This TCR beta chain was observed in a study of vaccination and CD4 T cells after COVID-19. In the case of this clonotype: What it binds is unknown.

The length of the CDR3 is 15 residues. Germline CDR1 and CDR2: DFQATT and SNEGSKA (reference sequence). V was cut by 6 bases and J by 2 bases, with 18 bases left in between. Treatment defined: approximately nine-day PBMC culture with coronavirus spike peptide pools or control peptides (ViraFEST assay). An Oncomine TCR Beta short-read assay was used to sequence the DNA from cultured CD4+ T cells. TCRdb recomputed calls from the PCR reads with MiXCR, one row per CDR3 protein. In the table there are about 11,000 distinct CDR3 sequences, about 57% of which are singletons. This receptor was obtained from a human donor who had recovered from COVID-19. The chain employs TRBV20-1 and TRBJ2-3, with D tentatively TRBD1 (6 bases). The sequenced sample was CD4+ T cells from blood, cultured in vitro. In nucleotides, the CDR3 is TGCAGTGCAACCCCTCAGGGGCGAAACACAGATACGCAGTATTTT. Its translation: CSATPQGRNTDTQYF.